These T cell receptor beta chains were read from a single sample in a study of blood T cell repertoires in COVID-19. The method was immunoSEQ multiplex PCR; TCRdb's version includes in-frame clones alone and lacks a portion of them. Among some 200,000 clones, about 86% were seen once, and the ten largest hold 13% to 15%. The sequenced material came from peripheral blood. These receptors were collected from a man aged 25 to 40 with active or convalescent COVID-19. The CDR3 runs from the conserved cysteine through the conserved F or W. D genes are given only for firm matches. The size of a clone is reported for some rows only, either as once, few or many, or as a class for expanded clones.

CDR3nt: TGTGCCAGCAGTGACCTGGGGGCCGACAATGAGCAGTTCTTC; CDR3aa: CASSDLGADNEQFF; v_gene: TRBV6-1; abundance: .; j_gene: TRBJ2-1; d_gene: .
CDR3nt: TGCGCCAGCAGCTTGGCACAAGAGACCCAGTACTTC; CDR3aa: CASSLAQETQYF; v_gene: TRBV5-1; abundance: .; j_gene: TRBJ2-5; d_gene: .
CDR3nt: TGTGCCAGCTCACCACTGGGACAGGGAGAGGAAAAACTGTTTTTT; CDR3aa: CASSPLGQGEEKLFF; v_gene: TRBV18; abundance: .; j_gene: TRBJ1-4; d_gene: TRBD1
CDR3nt: TGTGCCAGCTCACCACCGGGGACAGGGAACACTGAAGCTTTCTTT; CDR3aa: CASSPPGTGNTEAFF; v_gene: TRBV18; abundance: .; j_gene: TRBJ1-1; d_gene: TRBD1
CDR3nt: TGTGCTAGTGGTTTGCCCCGGGAAAACACCGGGGAGCTGTTTTTT; CDR3aa: CASGLPRENTGELFF; v_gene: TRBV12-5; abundance: .; j_gene: TRBJ2-2; d_gene: .
CDR3nt: TGCAGCTTCGATTCCCAGGGGAACTATGGCTACACCTTC; CDR3aa: CSFDSQGNYGYTF; v_gene: TRBV29-1; abundance: .; j_gene: TRBJ1-2; d_gene: .
CDR3nt: TGTGCCTGGCTCGAGATAGGCGGTAGTCACACTGAAGCTTTCTTT; CDR3aa: CAWLEIGGSHTEAFF; v_gene: TRBV30; abundance: .; j_gene: TRBJ1-1; d_gene: .
CDR3nt: TGCGCCAGCAGCTTGGAGTCAGGTCAGGGCTACACCTTC; CDR3aa: CASSLESGQGYTF; v_gene: TRBV5-1; abundance: few; j_gene: TRBJ1-2; d_gene: .
CDR3nt: TGCAGCGTTGTACGACAGTGGGGCGGCTACACCTTC; CDR3aa: CSVVRQWGGYTF; v_gene: TRBV29-1; abundance: .; j_gene: TRBJ1-2; d_gene: .
CDR3nt: TGTGCCAGCAGTCCCTGGGACAGGGGAAAAGCTTTCTTT; CDR3aa: CASSPWDRGKAFF; v_gene: TRBV28; abundance: .; j_gene: TRBJ1-1; d_gene: TRBD1
CDR3nt: TGCGCCAGCAGCAGGACAGGGAACACTGAAGCTTTCTTT; CDR3aa: CASSRTGNTEAFF; v_gene: TRBV5-1; abundance: .; j_gene: TRBJ1-1; d_gene: TRBD1
CDR3nt: TGCGCCAGCAGCCCCGGCGGCTCTACGTCGGGTCAGCCCCAGCATTTT; CDR3aa: CASSPGGSTSGQPQHF; v_gene: TRBV5-1; abundance: .; j_gene: TRBJ1-5; d_gene: .
CDR3nt: TGTGCCAGCAGCAGACAGGCCCATAGCAATCAGCCCCAGCATTTT; CDR3aa: CASSRQAHSNQPQHF; v_gene: TRBV6-2/TRBV6-3; abundance: .; j_gene: TRBJ1-5; d_gene: .
CDR3nt: TGTGCCAGTACCCGGACCGGGAAACTCATAAGCAATCAGCCCCAGCATTTT; CDR3aa: CASTRTGKLISNQPQHF; v_gene: TRBV19; abundance: .; j_gene: TRBJ1-5; d_gene: .
CDR3nt: TGCGCCAGCAGCCTCACGGGTAGAGAGACCCAGTACTTC; CDR3aa: CASSLTGRETQYF; v_gene: TRBV4-1; abundance: once; j_gene: TRBJ2-5; d_gene: .
CDR3nt: TGTGCCAGCAGCCCCCGGACTAGCGGGAGGAGTGAGCAGTTCTTC; CDR3aa: CASSPRTSGRSEQFF; v_gene: TRBV9; abundance: .; j_gene: TRBJ2-1; d_gene: TRBD2